A single sample is the source of the 24 T cell receptor beta chains below, sequenced in a study of cytomegalovirus exposure and HLA in healthy donors. The PCR employed 60 Vbeta primers together with 13 Jbeta primers. Assay: immunoSEQ multiplex PCR; the TCRdb copy retains only in-frame clones and omits some. The table shows approximately 200,000 clones, with around 75% occurring only once. The sample taken for sequencing was PBMCs. The source of these receptors is a woman in her twenties or thirties in good health and CMV-seropositive.

This clone has just a few counts. This chain uses TRBV5-1 with TRBJ2-2; a possible D gene is TRBD2 (5 bases). The V end lost 4 bases, the J end lost 7 bases, and 14 bases lay between the germline ends. Germline CDR1 SGHRS, CDR2 YFSETQ. This CDR3 has 14 residues. The DNA of the CDR3 is TGCGCCAGCAGCACATCTTCCGGGAACGGGGAGCTGTTTTTT. As protein: CASSTSSGNGELFF. The full variable domain, its missing parts supplied by reference TRBV5-1 and TRBJ2-2, is KAGVTQTPRYLIKTRGQQVTLSCSPISGHRSVSWYQQTPGQGLQFLFEYFSETQRNKGNFPGRFSGRQFSNSRSEMNVSTLELGDSALYLCASSTSSGNGELFFGEGSRLTVL.

The J gene is TRBJ2-7, the V gene TRBV7-2, with TRBD2 matching over 7 bases. J lost 1 base, V lost 3 bases, and 3 bases had no gene match. CDR3 size: 14 residues. Germline CDR1 SGHTA, CDR2 FQGNSA. The CDR3 loop reads CASSLGRGSYEQYF. In DNA form, the CDR3 reads TGTGCCAGCAGCTTGGGGAGGGGATCCTACGAGCAGTACTTC.

The V gene is TRBV19, the J gene TRBJ2-1, with TRBD1 matching 9 bases. The CDR3 length is 18 residues. Germline CDR1 and CDR2: LNHDA and SQIVND (reference sequence). V shed 5 bases and J 2 bases; nucleotides not matched to a gene: 13. The DNA for the CDR3 is TGTGCCAGTAGTCTGACTTACAGGGGGCAGCGGACCTACAATGAGCAGTTCTTC. This encodes CASSLTYRGQRTYNEQFF.

The V and J genes are TRBV7-9 and TRBJ2-7, with TRBD2 matching over 7 bases. This CDR3 spans 14 amino acids. Germline CDR1 SEHNR, CDR2 FQNEAQ (reference sequence). V dropped 5 bases and J dropped 2; count of bases not matched to a gene: 6. CDR3 DNA: TGTGCCAGCAGCCCTCTGACTAGCCCCTACGAGCAGTACTTC. This encodes CASSPLTSPYEQYF.

V usage is TRBV29-1 and J usage is TRBJ2-3, with D possibly TRBD2 on 5 matching bases. The CDR3 spans 14 residues. Germline lookup yields CDR1 SQVTM and CDR2 ANQGSEA. V lost 3 bases and J lost 4, with 14 bases in between. The CDR3 DNA follows: TGCAGCGTTGAGACACGGGAATCGCCAGATACGCAGTATTTT. It yields the protein CSVETRESPDTQYF.

The chain has TRBV27 and TRBJ2-7; D uncertain. The CDR3 spans 14 residues. Germline loops: CDR1 MNHEY, CDR2 SMNVEV (reference sequence). Trimming took 8 bases from V and 4 from J, leaving 18 bases between them. The CDR3 loop reads CASRKSRIRYEQYF. CDR3 DNA: TGTGCCAGCCGAAAGAGTAGAATTCGGTACGAGCAGTACTTC.

V is TRBV7-6 and J is TRBJ2-5; 10 bases are shared with TRBD2. This CDR3 spans 14 amino acids. Germline assignment: CDR1 SGHVS and CDR2 FNYEAQ. The junction had 5 bases not matched to a gene; V was cut back by 5 bases and J by 5 bases. The CDR3 nucleotides are TGTGCCAGCAGCGAGCGGGAGGGGTGGGAGACCCAGTACTTC. It encodes CASSEREGWETQYF.

The J gene is TRBJ2-7, the V gene TRBV27; TRBD2 might be the D (6 bases). In germline, CDR1 is MNHEY, CDR2 SMNVEV (reference sequence). Trimming took 5 bases from V and 1 from J, leaving 15 bases between them. This CDR3 is 15 amino acids long. This chain's CDR3 is CASSPRGGMSYEQYF. The CDR3 DNA is TGTGCCAGCAGTCCCCGGGGCGGGATGTCCTACGAGCAGTACTTC.

This clone has only a few counts. The chain uses TRBV4-1 and TRBJ1-4; weak D call: TRBD1 (5 bases). Per the germline V gene, CDR1 is MGHRA and CDR2 is YSYEKL. This CDR3 has 17 residues. Trimming left V 0 bases short and J 4 bases short, with 15 bases between. CDR3 sequence: CASSQDKGRMGNEKLFF. The CDR3 DNA reads TGCGCCAGCAGCCAAGATAAGGGGAGGATGGGTAATGAAAAACTGTTTTTT.

V is TRBV5-1 and J is TRBJ2-7; D remains unclear. V was trimmed by 5 bases and J by 6 bases, leaving 15 bases between them. The CDR3 is 13 amino acids. CDR1 SGHRS and CDR2 YFSETQ come from the germline V gene. The DNA for the CDR3 is TGCGCCAGCAGGGTAGACCTAAGAGGCGAGCAGTACTTC. It is translated as CASRVDLRGEQYF.

V usage is TRBV27 and J usage is TRBJ2-7; D uncertain. The CDR3 has 13 residues. Germline V gene lookup returns CDR1 MNHEY and CDR2 SMNVEV (reference sequence). Trimming pared 0 bases from V and 7 bases from J, leaving 10 bases between. In nucleotides, the CDR3 is TGTGCCAGCAGTTTATCCTTCCGAGAGGAGCAGTACTTC. Its translation is CASSLSFREEQYF.

Remarks on this clone: Other DNA sequences from this sample encode an identical CDR3 as well. The chain joins TRBV28 to TRBJ2-1; weak D call: TRBD1 (6 bases). The germline V gene has CDR1 MDHEN and CDR2 SYDVKM. The V gene lost 6 bases and the J gene lost 7 bases, with 10 bases spanning the gap. This CDR3 has 12 amino acids. CDR3 protein: CASSSTGNEQFF. CDR3 DNA: TGTGCCAGCAGCTCCACAGGGAATGAGCAGTTCTTC.

J is TRBJ2-1 and V is TRBV5-1; 7 nucleotides match TRBD2. The germline gives CDR1 SGHRS, CDR2 YFSETQ. Trimming cost V 2 bases and J 4 bases; bases outside gene matches: 9. The CDR3 runs to 16 residues. The DNA for the CDR3 is TGCGCCAGCAGCTTAAGCCCCAGCGGGGTATACAATGAGCAGTTCTTC. As protein: CASSLSPSGVYNEQFF. Full variable domain (remainder filled in from reference TRBV5-1 and TRBJ2-1): KAGVTQTPRYLIKTRGQQVTLSCSPISGHRSVSWYQQTPGQGLQFLFEYFSETQRNKGNFPGRFSGRQFSNSRSEMNVSTLELGDSALYLCASSLSPSGVYNEQFFGPGTRLTVL.

As regards this clone: A read error may account for a junction end that differs from germline. The chain's CDR3 is CSSSRLGQGQGDTQYF. The DNA of the CDR3 is TGTTCCAGCAGTAGACTGGGACAGGGTCAAGGAGATACGCAGTATTTT. The V call is TRBV7-9, the J call TRBJ2-3, with 9 bases fitting TRBD1. The CDR3 runs to 16 residues. Germline V gene data show CDR1 as SEHNR and CDR2 as FQNEAQ (reference sequence).

V gene TRBV7-2 combines with J gene TRBJ2-5; 12 bases are shared with TRBD2. V gave up 2 bases and J gave up 5 bases; unmatched junction bases: 9. Germline assignment: CDR1 SGHTA and CDR2 FQGNSA. The CDR3 runs to 17 residues. Here the CDR3 DNA reads TGTGCCAGCAGCTTAAGGTCTGCTAGCGGGAGGGGTGAGACCCAGTACTTC. Translated: CASSLRSASGRGETQYF.

The V gene is TRBV6-5, the J gene TRBJ1-1; D unresolved. Germline-derived CDR1 and CDR2 are MNHEY and SVGAGI. This CDR3 contains 15 residues. Deletions cut 0 bases from V and 2 bases from J, with 10 bases between. This CDR3 is CASSYSRASNTEAFF. CDR3 DNA sequence: TGTGCCAGCAGTTACTCGAGAGCGTCAAACACTGAAGCTTTCTTT.

The gene calls are TRBV4-1 and TRBJ1-6, with 9 positions matching TRBD1. The CDR3 runs 16 residues. V trimming: 4 bases; J trimming: 8 bases; junction bases outside the gene matches: 9. Germline CDR1 MGHRA, CDR2 YSYEKL. CDR3 loop: CASSLSQGAVDSPLHF. The DNA of the CDR3 is TGCGCCAGCAGCCTGTCACAGGGGGCGGTTGATTCACCCCTCCACTTT.

The chain recombines TRBV28 with TRBJ2-1, with 12 bases lining up with TRBD2. Germline V gene data show CDR1 as MDHEN and CDR2 as SYDVKM. The CDR3 totals 16 residues. J was trimmed by 7 bases and V by 5 bases; bases with no gene match: 9. This CDR3 is CASSLLKLAGGNEQFF. The CDR3 region has the DNA TGTGCCAGCAGTCTACTAAAACTAGCGGGAGGAAATGAGCAGTTCTTC.

In this sample, this clone turned up once. This chain joins TRBV5-4 and TRBJ2-1; unclear D gene. Germline-derived CDR1 and CDR2 are SGHNT and YYREEE (reference sequence). Trimming cost V 0 bases and J 8 bases, with 9 bases left between them. This CDR3 is built from 13 residues. For the CDR3, the DNA is TGTGCCAGCAGCTTGGATAGAATCTATGAGCAGTTCTTC. This codes for CASSLDRIYEQFF.

J is TRBJ2-7 and V is TRBV19; D is unresolved. The V gene's germline CDR1 is LNHDA and CDR2 SQIVND (reference sequence). Trimming cost V 5 bases and J 4 bases, with 12 bases left between them. The CDR3 is 13 amino acids. Here the CDR3 reads CASSGRDVYEQYF. The DNA of the CDR3 is TGTGCCAGTAGTGGGCGTGACGTATACGAGCAGTACTTC.

The chain links TRBV4-2 to TRBJ2-1; 15 positions agree with TRBD2. V lost 4 bases, J lost 4 bases, and 11 bases stayed unmatched. CDR3 length: 19 amino acids. Looked up from germline, CDR1 is LGHNA and CDR2 is YNFKEQ. CDR3: CASSPGLAGGRTRYNEQFF. The CDR3 nucleotides are TGTGCCAGCAGCCCCGGACTAGCGGGAGGGAGAACCCGATACAATGAGCAGTTCTTC.

J is TRBJ1-5 and V is TRBV10-1, with TRBD1 identical over 7 bases. CDR3 length: 16 amino acids. Germline CDR1 WNHNN, CDR2 SYGVQD (reference sequence). The V segment lost 5 bases and the J segment 0 bases; nucleotides outside the gene matches: 7. The CDR3 region has the DNA TGCGCCAGCAGTCGCGGGGACAGACATAGCAATCAGCCCCAGCATTTT. It codes for CASSRGDRHSNQPQHF.

This clone was recorded a few times. A read error may account for a junction end that differs from germline. The chain recombines TRBV7-9 with TRBJ2-3, with TRBD2 as a possible D gene (6 bases). Germline values: CDR1 SEHNR, CDR2 FQNEAQ (reference sequence). The CDR3 covers 15 residues. CDR3 sequence (DNA): TGTTCCAGCAGCCCAAGACTAGGCCCCCGACATACGCAGTATTTT. Translation gives CSSSPRLGPRHTQYF.

The chain recombines TRBV10-3 with TRBJ2-7, with a tentative D call TRBD2 (6 bases). Germline V gene data show CDR1 as ENHRY and CDR2 as SYGVKD. V lost 7 bases to trimming and J lost 0 bases, with 13 bases between them. The CDR3 contains 14 residues. CDR3 DNA sequence: TGTGCCATCACCCCGGGACTGAACTCCTACGAGCAGTACTTC. It translates to CAITPGLNSYEQYF.